This T cell receptor beta chain was captured by sequencing in a study of blood T cell repertoires in COVID-19. Whole-study context: COVID-19 samples collected from the United States, Italy and Spain covered acute and convalescent phases.

The table came from immunoSEQ multiplex PCR; TCRdb's copy has only in-frame clones and leaves some out. The sample shows approximately 150,000 clones, about 86% of them seen only once. CDR1 is SGHTA, CDR2 FQGTGA, per germline. Trimming at V came to 2 bases and at J to 2 bases, leaving 5 bases not matched to a gene. The length of the CDR3 is 17 residues. Material: peripheral blood. The chain links TRBV7-3 to TRBJ2-6; 8 bases map to TRBD1. This sequence originates from an older woman with acute or convalescent COVID-19. As DNA, the CDR3 is TGTGCCAGCAGCTTATCCCGACAGGGGACTGGGGCCAACGTCCTGACTTTC. Protein product: CASSLSRQGTGANVLTF.